This TCR beta chain is from a study of blood T cell repertoires in COVID-19. Study-wide context: COVID-19 samples from acute and convalescent phases originated in the United States, Italy and Spain. The cDNA or gDNA used as material had been derived from T cells, B-cell-depleted T cells, or PBMCs.

Original processing notes: Reference gene primer amplification in the assay estimated nucleated cell counts. Using immunoSEQ multiplex PCR, the repertoire was profiled, and TCRdb retains in-frame clones only, with some absent. The D gene and trimming were derived from the DNA, and the V and J assignments and clone size from that table. This sample has some 27,000 clones, with around nine tenths found just once. This TCR derives from a middle-aged man with active COVID-19. The specimen sequenced was peripheral blood.

This chain's CDR3 is CASSRGQSYGYTF. The DNA of the CDR3 is TGCGCCAGCAGCAGGGGACAGAGCTATGGCTACACCTTC. V and J are TRBV5-1 and TRBJ1-2; 7 nucleotides match TRBD1. This CDR3 has 13 residues. With V trimmed by 4 bases and J by 4 bases, 4 bases remained unmatched. From germline, CDR1 is SGHRS and CDR2 YFSETQ.